These 10 T cell receptor beta chains were sequenced from one sample in a study of shared clonotypes between healthy human individuals. Profiled with immunoSEQ multiplex PCR; TCRdb holds only in-frame clones, not every one. Found here are roughly 1.5 million clones, roughly 98% of them singletons; the top ten hold roughly 0.4%. Sequencing was carried out using naive CD4+ T cells sorted from blood. The subset: CD45RA+ positively selected. These receptors came from a man aged 30 to 39 in good health.

This chain connects TRBV28 to TRBJ2-1; D may match TRBD1 or TRBD2 (6 bases each). The CDR3 has 13 amino acids. V lost 7 bases to trimming and J lost 10 bases, with 17 bases between them. Germline loops: CDR1 MDHEN, CDR2 SYDVKM. CDR3 protein: CASKGGFFGEQFF. Written as DNA, the CDR3 is TGTGCCAGCAAGGGGGGCTTTTTTGGCGAGCAGTTCTTC.

V gene TRBV7-2 combines with J gene TRBJ2-2, with unresolved D. The CDR3 is 14 residues long. V was cut by 5 bases and J by 4 bases, with 11 bases left in between. Looked up from germline, CDR1 is SGHTA and CDR2 is FQGNSA. In DNA form, the CDR3 reads TGTGCCAGCAGCCGATTCGTATCCACCGGGGAGCTGTTTTTT. Protein product: CASSRFVSTGELFF.

This rearrangement joins TRBV28 to TRBJ2-1; TRBD2 might be the D (5 bases). Trimming cost V 8 bases and J 12 bases, with 20 bases left between them. Germline V CDR1 and CDR2: MDHEN, SYDVKM. The CDR3 loop spans 13 amino acids. CDR3 amino acids: CASGSETPGTQFF. The CDR3 DNA is TGTGCCAGCGGGTCGGAGACTCCGGGAACGCAGTTCTTC.

The chain joins TRBV4-1 to TRBJ2-7; a possible D gene is TRBD2 (5 bases). The V gene's germline CDR1 is MGHRA and CDR2 YSYEKL. V lost 0 bases to trimming and J lost 4 bases, with 13 bases between them. This CDR3 contains 15 residues. CDR3 nucleotides: TGCGCCAGCAGCCAAGATGCGGGCCGGGGTTACGAGCAGTACTTC. Translating it yields CASSQDAGRGYEQYF.

With respect to this clone: Other nucleotide sequences in the sample specify the same CDR3. This chain joins TRBV5-1 and TRBJ2-3, with TRBD1 identical over 8 bases. There are 14 residues in the CDR3. Germline V gene sequence: CDR1 SGHRS, CDR2 YFSETQ. With 4 bases clipped from V and 3 bases from J, the junction kept 4 bases outside the gene matches. CDR3 DNA sequence: TGCGCCAGCAGCCCTGGACAGGGAACAGATACGCAGTATTTT. Translated: CASSPGQGTDTQYF.

V and J are TRBV27 and TRBJ2-5, with a tentative D call TRBD1 (6 bases). The CDR3 runs 13 residues. The germline V gene encodes CDR1 MNHEY and CDR2 SMNVEV (reference sequence). Trimming stripped 6 bases from V and 5 bases from J, with 13 bases between. CDR3 sequence: CASSSTGMETQYF. Here the CDR3 DNA reads TGTGCCAGCAGCTCCACAGGGATGGAGACCCAGTACTTC.

J is TRBJ1-4 and V is TRBV28, with D possibly being TRBD1 (6 bases). CDR3 length: 15 amino acids. The germline gives CDR1 MDHEN, CDR2 SYDVKM. V shed 3 bases and J shed 7 bases, with 15 bases lying between them. The CDR3 sequence: CASSFLVGGGEKLFF. The CDR3 DNA reads as TGTGCCAGCAGTTTCCTCGTCGGGGGCGGTGAAAAACTGTTTTTT.

This chain uses TRBV5-4 with TRBJ2-7; D perhaps matches TRBD1 (6 bases). Per the germline V gene, CDR1 is SGHNT and CDR2 is YYREEE (reference sequence). V gave up 0 bases and J gave up 3 bases, with 10 bases separating them. The CDR3 extends over 14 amino acids. The DNA of the CDR3 is TGTGCCAGCAGCTTGGACGGACAGCACTACGAGCAGTACTTC. It yields the protein CASSLDGQHYEQYF.

The chain couples TRBV27 to TRBJ1-4, with D possibly TRBD1 on 6 matching bases. V was clipped by 4 bases and J by 7 bases, with 16 bases between them. Germline V CDR1 and CDR2: MNHEY, SMNVEV (reference sequence). The CDR3 is 15 residues long. CDR3 bases: TGTGCCAGCAGTTACCTCGGGACAAGTAGTGAAAAACTGTTTTTT. Protein sequence: CASSYLGTSSEKLFF.

The chain recombines TRBV15 with TRBJ1-3; D remains ambiguous. Germline V lookup: CDR1 LNHNV, CDR2 YYDKDF (reference sequence). Trimming cost V 2 bases and J 0 bases, with 8 bases left between them. The length of the CDR3 is 15 residues. The CDR3 DNA sequence: TGTGCCACCAGCAGACCTGACCACTCTGGAAACACCATATATTTT. Protein: CATSRPDHSGNTIYF.